This T cell receptor (beta chain) was documented in a study of blood T cell repertoires in COVID-19. Whole-study context: Both acute and convalescent COVID-19 samples were obtained from the United States, Italy and Spain. PBMCs, B-cell-depleted T cells, or T cells were the source of the cDNA or gDNA that made up the material.

On this clone: The sample carries other DNA sequences with the same CDR3.

As originally analysed: Estimation of nucleated cell counts was performed using reference gene primer amplification. The method was immunoSEQ multiplex PCR; TCRdb's version includes in-frame clones alone and lacks a portion of them. Clonal size and the V and J genes are those of that table, whereas D and trimming came from the DNA. The sample consists of about 260,000 clones, about 89% of them appearing once. Trimming shortened V by 4 bases and J by 2 bases, and 3 bases separated the two germline ends. The CDR3 is 11 amino acids. Germline lookup yields CDR1 SGHTA and CDR2 FQGNSA. The sequenced sample was peripheral blood. The TCR originated in a man in his forties who had recovered from COVID-19. The chain uses TRBV7-2 and TRBJ2-7; D is unresolved. The DNA of the CDR3 is TGTGCCAGCAGCTCAGCCTACGAGCAGTACTTC. Translated, it gives CASSSAYEQYF.